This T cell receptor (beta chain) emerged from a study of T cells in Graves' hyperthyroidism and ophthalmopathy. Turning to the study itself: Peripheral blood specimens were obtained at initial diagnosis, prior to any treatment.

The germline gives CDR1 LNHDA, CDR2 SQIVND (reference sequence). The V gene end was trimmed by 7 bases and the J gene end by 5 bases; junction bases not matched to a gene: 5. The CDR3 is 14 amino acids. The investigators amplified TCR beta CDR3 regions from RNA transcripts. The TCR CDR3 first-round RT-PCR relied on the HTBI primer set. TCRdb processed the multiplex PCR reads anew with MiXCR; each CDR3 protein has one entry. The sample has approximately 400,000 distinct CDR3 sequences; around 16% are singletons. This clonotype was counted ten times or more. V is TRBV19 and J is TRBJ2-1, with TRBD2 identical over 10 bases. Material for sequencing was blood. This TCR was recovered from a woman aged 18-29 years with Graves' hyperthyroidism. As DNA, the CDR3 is TGTGCCAGTATTTCTAGCGGGAGCGACAATGAGCAGTTCTTC. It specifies CASISSGSDNEQFF.